Listed below are T cell receptor beta chains from one sample, sequenced in a study of cytomegalovirus exposure and HLA in healthy donors. Data came from immunoSEQ multiplex PCR; TCRdb stores just in-frame clones and leaves some out. The table has fewer than 150,000 clones, approximately 80% seen once; the top ten hold roughly 4%. Source material: PBMCs. Receptors were obtained from a human donor in good health. The conserved cysteine and the conserved F or W are not part of the CDR3 here.

TRBJ2-2 | TRBV7-9 | ASSWGQHTGELF
TRBJ2-3 | TRBV13 | ASTPGGAHADTQY
TRBJ2-3 | TRBV6-5 | ASSYWRESDTQY
TRBJ1-1 | TRBV29-1 | SVVPGTEAF
TRBJ1-5 | TRBV19 | ASSTTGNNQPQH
TRBJ1-2 | TRBV6-5 | ASSYSTGGYGYT
- | TRBV5-6 | ASSLPGGLRNEQY
TRBJ2-3 | TRBV2 | ASTEGAETDTQY
TRBJ1-2 | TRBV4-3 | ASSQDVAGAYGYT
TRBJ2-7 | TRBV19 | ASSRSGSISYEQY
TRBJ1-2 | TRBV10-3 | AISESPDRRRYGYT
TRBJ2-7 | TRBV5-1 | ASSSGTSGEQY
TRBJ1-4 | TRBV6-1 | ASSNSGTVNEKLF
TRBJ2-1 | TRBV9 | ASNPQGRGSNEQF
TRBJ1-3 | TRBV6-1 | ASRATGKFGNTIY
TRBJ2-7 | TRBV19 | ASSRVGGSYEQY
TRBJ1-4 | TRBV7-8 | ASSLARGPALEKLF
TRBJ2-7 | TRBV19 | ASSIGAGGKYEQY
TRBJ1-1 | TRBV5-1 | ASSLGTGGSEAF
TRBJ1-3 | TRBV19 | ASSNLDRGPTGNTIY
TRBJ2-7 | TRBV7-9 | ASSLAPSGREQY
TRBJ2-7 | TRBV11-2 | ASSTTLRLAGPYEQY
TRBJ1-5 | TRBV28 | ASSAARRGGGQPQH
TRBJ1-2 | TRBV10-2 | AIGTGGYGYT
TRBJ2-3 | TRBV6-5 | ASSYPGQTTDTQY
TRBJ1-2 | TRBV5-1 | ASSAGTAGGYGYT
TRBJ1-5 | TRBV2 | ASSGLQGQPQH